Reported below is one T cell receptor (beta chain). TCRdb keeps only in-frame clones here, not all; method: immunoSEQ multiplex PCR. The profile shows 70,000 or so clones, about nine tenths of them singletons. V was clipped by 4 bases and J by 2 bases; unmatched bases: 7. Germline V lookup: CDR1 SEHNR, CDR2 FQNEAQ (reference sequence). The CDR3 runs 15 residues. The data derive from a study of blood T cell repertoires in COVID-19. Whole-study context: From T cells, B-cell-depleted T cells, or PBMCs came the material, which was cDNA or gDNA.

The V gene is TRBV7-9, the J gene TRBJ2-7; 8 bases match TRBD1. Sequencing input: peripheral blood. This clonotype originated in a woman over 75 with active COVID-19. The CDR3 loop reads CASSSSDREAYEQYF. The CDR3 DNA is TGTGCCAGCAGCTCCTCGGACAGGGAAGCCTACGAGCAGTACTTC. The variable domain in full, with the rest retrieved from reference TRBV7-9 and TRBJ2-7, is DTGVSQNPRHKITKRGQNVTFRCDPISEHNRLYWYRQTLGQGPEFLTYFQNEAQLEKSRLLSDRFSAERPKGSFSTLEIQRTEQGDSAMYLCASSSSDREAYEQYFGPGTRLTVT.